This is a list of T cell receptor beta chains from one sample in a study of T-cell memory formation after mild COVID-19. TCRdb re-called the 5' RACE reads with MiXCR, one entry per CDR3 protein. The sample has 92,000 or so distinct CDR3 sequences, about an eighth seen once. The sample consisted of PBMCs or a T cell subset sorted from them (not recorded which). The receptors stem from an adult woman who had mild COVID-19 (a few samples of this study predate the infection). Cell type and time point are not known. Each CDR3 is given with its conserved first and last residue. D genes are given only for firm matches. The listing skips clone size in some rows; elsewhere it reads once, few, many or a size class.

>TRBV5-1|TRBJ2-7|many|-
TGCGCCAGCAGCTCCCGCTTGTTAGACAATTCCTACGAGCAGTACTTC
CASSSRLLDNSYEQYF
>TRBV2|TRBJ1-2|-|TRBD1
TGTGCCAGCAGCTTGCTGGGACAGGGGGAAGATGGCTACACCTTC
CASSLLGQGEDGYTF
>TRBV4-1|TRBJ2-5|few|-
TGCGCCAGCAGCCCCATGGATAGCAGCCTCGCCCAAGAGACCCAGTACTTC
CASSPMDSSLAQETQYF
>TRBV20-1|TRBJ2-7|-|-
TGCAGTGCTAGACCCCAGGGAAGCGAGCAGTACTTC
CSARPQGSEQYF
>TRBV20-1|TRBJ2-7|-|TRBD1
TGCAGTGCTAGAGAAACAGGGGGCTACGAGCAGTACTTC
CSARETGGYEQYF
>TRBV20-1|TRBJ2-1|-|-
TGCAGTGCTAGAGATACGGTTGCGGAGATAGCCTACAATGAGCAGTTCTTC
CSARDTVAEIAYNEQFF
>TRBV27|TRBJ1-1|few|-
TGTGCCAGCAGTTTATCATCATACCAAAACGGCGTGAACACTGAAGCTTTCTTT
CASSLSSYQNGVNTEAFF
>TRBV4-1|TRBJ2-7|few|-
TGCGCCAGCAGCCAAGCGACAGCCGACTACGAGCAGTACTTC
CASSQATADYEQYF
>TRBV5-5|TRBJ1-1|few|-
TGTGCCAGCAGCTCCGTCAGCTTGAACACTGAAGCTTTCTTT
CASSSVSLNTEAFF
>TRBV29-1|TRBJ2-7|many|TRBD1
TGCAGCGTTTCTCAGGGGGCCTACGAGCAGTACTTC
CSVSQGAYEQYF
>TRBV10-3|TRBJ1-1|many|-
TGTGCCATCAGTGAACCGGGGGAAGGAGCTTTCTTT
CAISEPGEGAFF
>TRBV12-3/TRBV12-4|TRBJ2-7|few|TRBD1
TGTGCCAGCAAGTTGACAGGGTTCGTAGGAGACGAGCAGTACTTC
CASKLTGFVGDEQYF
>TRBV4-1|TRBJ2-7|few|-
TGCGCCAGCAGCCAAGGTGGAAGCGGGACAGCTTATTACGAGCAGTACTTC
CASSQGGSGTAYYEQYF
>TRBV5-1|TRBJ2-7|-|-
TGCGCCAGCAGCGGGGGAACCTACGAGCAGTACTTC
CASSGGTYEQYF
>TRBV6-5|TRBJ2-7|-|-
TGTGCCAGCAGTTACACGGCAGCACCTTACGAGCAGTACTTC
CASSYTAAPYEQYF
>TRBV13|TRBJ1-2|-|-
TGTGCCAGCAGCTTAGGCCTAAGGCAGGGAGACTATGGCTACACCTTC
CASSLGLRQGDYGYTF
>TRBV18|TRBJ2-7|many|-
TGTGCCAGCCCGCGGTTCGACAGAGATCCTTACGAGCAGTACTTC
CASPRFDRDPYEQYF
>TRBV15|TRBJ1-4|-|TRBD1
TGTGCCACCAGCAGATTCCGGGACAGGGGTGAAAAACTGTTTTTT
CATSRFRDRGEKLFF
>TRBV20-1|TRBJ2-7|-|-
TGCAGTGCTAGGGACGGCCCTATGGCCTACGAGCAGTACTTC
CSARDGPMAYEQYF
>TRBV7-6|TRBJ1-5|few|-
TGTGCCAGCAGCCCCTTTCGGGGTCGGGATCAGCCCCAGCATTTT
CASSPFRGRDQPQHF
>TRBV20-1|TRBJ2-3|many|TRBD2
TGCAGTGCTAGAGACCAAGCGGGAGGGGACACAGATACGCAGTATTTT
CSARDQAGGDTDTQYF
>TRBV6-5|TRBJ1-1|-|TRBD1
TGTGCCACCGAACACGACAGGGGGGGCACTGAAGCTTTCTTT
CATEHDRGGTEAFF
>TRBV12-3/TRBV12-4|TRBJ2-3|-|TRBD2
TGTGCCAGCAGCCACCCCGGGGGGGCGTCAGATACGCAGTATTTT
CASSHPGGASDTQYF
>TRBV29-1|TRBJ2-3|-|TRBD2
TGCAGCGTTGAAGGCTGGAGCGGGAGGGCCACAGATACGCAGTATTTT
CSVEGWSGRATDTQYF
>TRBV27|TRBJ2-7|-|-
TGTGCCAGCAGTTTAGCAGGGGTACACTACGAGCAGTACTTC
CASSLAGVHYEQYF
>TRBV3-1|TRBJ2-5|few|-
TGTGCCAGCAGCCATAGGGGTACAAACTCGGCCCAGTACTTC
CASSHRGTNSAQYF
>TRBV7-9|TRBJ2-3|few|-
TGTGCCAGCAGCCTCCCCCGGAGCCAGAGCACAGATACGCAGTATTTT
CASSLPRSQSTDTQYF
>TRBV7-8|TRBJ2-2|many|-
TGTGCCAGCAGCTTAGCGAACGGGGAGCTGTTTTTT
CASSLANGELFF
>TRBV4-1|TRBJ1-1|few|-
TGCGCCAGCATGCAGAACACTGAAGCTTTCTTT
CASMQNTEAFF
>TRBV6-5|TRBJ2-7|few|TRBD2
TGTGCCAGCAGTCCCCTGGGGGGGGACGAGCAGTACTTC
CASSPLGGDEQYF
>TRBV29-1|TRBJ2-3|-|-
TGCAGCGTTGAAGAGCTTGGGGCCACAGATACGCAGTATTTT
CSVEELGATDTQYF
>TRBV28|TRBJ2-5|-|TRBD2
TGTGCCAGCAGTTTCCGGAGCGGGGAAGAGACCCAGTACTTC
CASSFRSGEETQYF
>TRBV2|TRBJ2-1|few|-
TGTGCCAGCAGTGAGCAGGGGTACAATGAGCAGTTCTTC
CASSEQGYNEQFF
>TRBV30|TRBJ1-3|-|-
TGTGCCTGGAGTGTGGAAACCTATGGAAACACCATATATTTT
CAWSVETYGNTIYF
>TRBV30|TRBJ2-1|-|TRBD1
TGTGCCGGGGGGTTCGGACAGGGAGGTGATGAGCAGTTCTTC
CAGGFGQGGDEQFF
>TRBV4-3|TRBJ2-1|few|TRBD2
TGCGCCAGCAGCCCCACGGCACTAGCGGGAGTAAATGAGCAGTTCTTC
CASSPTALAGVNEQFF
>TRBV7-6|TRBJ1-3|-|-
TGTGCCAGCAGCTCGACAGTTGGAAACACCATATATTTT
CASSSTVGNTIYF
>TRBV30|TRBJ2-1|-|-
TGTGCCTGGAGTGTACTACCTGAGGAGCAGTTCTTC
CAWSVLPEEQFF
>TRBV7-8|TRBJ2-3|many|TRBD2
TGTGCCAGCAGCTGGACAGCGGGGGGGATCACAGATACGCAGTATTTT
CASSWTAGGITDTQYF
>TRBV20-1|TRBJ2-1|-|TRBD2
TGCAGTGCTAGAGATTTGGTTCTAGCGGGACCCCCCACCGAGGTGCAGTTCTTC
CSARDLVLAGPPTEVQFF
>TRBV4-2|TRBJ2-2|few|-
TGTGCCAGCAGCCAGTCATCCCCCCGAAACACCGGGGAGCTGTTTTTT
CASSQSSPRNTGELFF
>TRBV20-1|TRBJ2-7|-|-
TGCAGTGCTAGAGGTCACAGCTCCTACGAGCAGTACTTC
CSARGHSSYEQYF
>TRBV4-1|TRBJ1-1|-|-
TGCGCCAGCAGCCAAGATAGTACGGGGAACACTGAAGCTTTCTTT
CASSQDSTGNTEAFF
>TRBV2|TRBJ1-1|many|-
TGTGCCAGCTTGGGATATACAGGTCCGGGTACTGAAGCTTTCTTT
CASLGYTGPGTEAFF
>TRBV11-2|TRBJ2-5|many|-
TGTGCCAGCAGCTTAGGGTCAGGGGAAGAGACCCAGTACTTC
CASSLGSGEETQYF
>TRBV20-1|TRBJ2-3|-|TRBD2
TGCAGTGCTAGAGATCAGTGGCTAGCGGGGACAGATACGCAGTATTTT
CSARDQWLAGTDTQYF
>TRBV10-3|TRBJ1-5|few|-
TGTGCCATCAGCCGGGACAACAATCAGCCCCAGCATTTT
CAISRDNNQPQHF
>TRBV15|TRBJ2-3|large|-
TGTGCCACCAGCAGAGATAGGGTAGATACGCAGTATTTT
CATSRDRVDTQYF
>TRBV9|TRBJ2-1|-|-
TGTGCCAGCAGCGTAGAAGACAATGAGCAGTTCTTC
CASSVEDNEQFF
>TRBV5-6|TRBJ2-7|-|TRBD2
TGTGCCAGCAGCTTTACTAGCGGTGCCTACGAGCAGTACTTC
CASSFTSGAYEQYF
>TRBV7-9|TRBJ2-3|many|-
TGTGCCAGCAGTTCTACAGAGGGTACGCAGTATTTT
CASSSTEGTQYF
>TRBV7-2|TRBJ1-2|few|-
TGTGCCAGCAGCTTAGACTCCACAGTCTATGGCTACACCTTC
CASSLDSTVYGYTF
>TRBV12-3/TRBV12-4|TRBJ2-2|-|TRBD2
TGTGCCAGCAGTTTAGCGCTAACAGCGGGGGGGCCTGTCGACGGGGAGCTGTTTTTT
CASSLALTAGGPVDGELFF
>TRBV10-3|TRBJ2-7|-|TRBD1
TGTGCCATCAGTGAGTCGGCAGGGGGTTCCAACGAGCAGTACTTC
CAISESAGGSNEQYF
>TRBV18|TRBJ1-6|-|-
TGTGCCAGCTCACAAACCCCGTGGCCTGATTGGGATTCACCCCTCCACTTT
CASSQTPWPDWDSPLHF
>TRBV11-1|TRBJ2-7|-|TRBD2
TGTGCCAGCAGCTTAGAAGCCCGGCTAGCGGGAGGTCACGAGCAGTACTTC
CASSLEARLAGGHEQYF
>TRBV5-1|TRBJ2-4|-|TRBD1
TGCGCCAGCAGCTCCGGGACAGGACTAGCCAAAAACATTCAGTACTTC
CASSSGTGLAKNIQYF
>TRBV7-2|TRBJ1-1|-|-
TGTGCCAGCAGCTTAGAAGGTCTGGTGTACACTGAAGCTTTCTTT
CASSLEGLVYTEAFF
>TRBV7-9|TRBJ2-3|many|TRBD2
TGTGCCAGCAGCTTTGTAGCGGGAGTAGATACGCAGTATTTT
CASSFVAGVDTQYF
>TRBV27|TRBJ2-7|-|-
TGTGCCAGCAGGGACGGGGCGGCCTACGAGCAGTACTTC
CASRDGAAYEQYF